This T cell receptor beta chain stems from a study of blood T cell repertoires in COVID-19. Study-wide background: COVID-19 samples collected from the United States, Italy and Spain covered acute and convalescent phases. PBMCs, B-cell-depleted T cells, or T cells were the source of the cDNA or gDNA that made up the material.

Original processing methods: The assay estimated nucleated cells by amplifying reference gene primers. Sequencing used immunoSEQ multiplex PCR; TCRdb keeps in-frame clones, though not all of them. The V and J calls and clone size are taken from that table; D and trimming were inferred from the DNA. The profile shows tens of thousands of clones, 85% to 90% of them singletons. This CDR3 is 14 amino acids long. The V gene end was trimmed by 4 bases and the J gene end by 6 bases; junction bases not matched to a gene: 7. Germline V gives CDR1 SGHTA, CDR2 FQGNSA. Sequencing input: peripheral blood. This chain uses TRBV7-2 with TRBJ2-3, with 7 bases that match TRBD2. The sequence was collected from a woman at least 80 years old with active COVID-19. The CDR3 coding sequence is TGTGCCAGCAGCTGGAGCGGGATAGGGGATACGCAGTATTTT. Translated: CASSWSGIGDTQYF.